This entry features one T cell receptor beta chain sequence. A read error may be the cause here, since a much bigger clone is one base away. From 400 to 550 ng total RNA, TCR beta cDNA was generated with a primer in the constant region. ARM-PCR was slightly modified, and three nested multiplex PCR rounds with it gave rise to the TCR beta libraries. Running nine to ten cycles apiece, the first two PCR rounds relied on TRBV1-TRBV30 forward primers together with a C-beta reverse primer. TCRdb recomputed calls from the multiplex PCR reads with MiXCR, one row per CDR3 protein. The table records 150,000 to 200,000 distinct CDR3 sequences, around 60% of them present only once. The researchers obtained blood RNA from unsorted whole blood and also extracted germline DNA. The CDR3 consists of 20 residues. The germline CDR1 and CDR2 sequences are SQVTM and ANQGSEA. V lost 8 bases, J lost 5 bases, and 36 bases lay in between.

The source of the sample is a study of tumor-infiltrating lymphocytes in primary liver carcinoma. Whole-study context: Enrolled patients were male and female, aged 30 to 69 years.

The rearrangement uses TRBV29-1 and TRBJ2-2; D possibly uses TRBD1 or TRBD2 (9 bases each). The material sequenced was peripheral blood. The clonotype originates from a man aged 40-49 years with primary liver carcinoma and hepatitis B virus infection. CDR3 loop: CSITTGTGFGGRAETGELFF. Here the CDR3 DNA reads TGCAGCATAACAACCGGGACAGGGTTCGGCGGGAGGGCCGAAACCGGGGAGCTGTTTTTT.